This TCR beta chain emerged from a study of vaccination and CD4 T cells after COVID-19 (dated by TCRdb to the early 2020s). Some background on the complete study: Convalescent patients had a positive SARS-CoV-2 result on nasal swab PCR, and of these patients, 8 or 9 had mild disease and one had severe disease. Six males and four females were included in the convalescent cohort, with two Hispanic individuals, seven Caucasians, two Asians and one multiracial person represented. Two doses of either the Pfizer-BioNTech BNT162b2 vaccine (n=8) or the Moderna mRNA-1273 vaccine (n=2) were administered to participants. Post-COVID blood samples from convalescent patients were collected a median of around 100 days after diagnosis, with a range of 35 to 161 days. Post-vaccine blood samples were collected a median of about 11 weeks after the second vaccine dose, ranging from about 12 to 241 days. Culture stimuli were overlapping spike peptide pools from SARS-CoV-2 and from the common cold coronaviruses HCoV-NL63, HCoV-OC43 and HCoV-229E. Control cultures received a CEFX viral epitope pool as the positive control, an HIV-1 Nef peptide pool as the negative control, or no peptide. In 10 COVID-19 convalescent patients and a few infection-naive healthy vaccine recipients, researchers compared the spike-specific CD4+ TCR repertoire from before mRNA vaccination with the repertoire from after. What the research found in general, with its limitations: Among the post-vaccine SARS-CoV-2-reactive clones in convalescent patients, a median around 85% showed up only after vaccination, which suggests vaccine-specific priming. The median count of SARS-CoV-2-reactive clonotypes went up from 20 to 25 after infection to 30 to 40 after vaccination, although the change was not significant. Of the vaccine-specific clones in convalescent patients, 304 of 307, or nearly all, reacted only to SARS-CoV-2 spike and did not cross-react with common cold coronaviruses. The number of convalescent patients in the study was relatively small, and the study did not examine early timepoints following natural infection.

The meaning of the sample's treatment or condition label: roughly 10-day PBMC culture with coronavirus spike peptide pools or control peptides (ViraFEST assay). The study used the ViraFEST assay, which expanded antigen-specific T cells with peptide pools and then identified expanded clonotypes by TCR sequencing. The convalescent patients' positive SARS-CoV-2 PCR tests were from March to December 2020, which was before the Alpha, Beta and Delta variants emerged in the United States. Two million PBMCs per well were cultured in IMDM with approximately 5% human AB serum and 8 to 10 IU/ml IL-2, plus 10 ug/ml peptide pools. On days 3 and 7, half of the culture medium was replaced with fresh IL-2-containing medium. Once the cells had been in culture for over nine days, the EasySep CD4+ T cell isolation kit was used to isolate CD4+ T cells by negative selection. PBMCs were separated from whole blood using Ficoll-Paque Plus gradient centrifugation and then either used fresh or cryopreserved at -140C. Each culture condition was generally run in triplicate wells.

About this clonotype itself: This clone's antigen is unknown. One base away there is no much larger clone; base qualities are not given.

Between the V and J ends, shortened by 3 bases and 0 bases respectively, the junction contains 12 bases. As encoded in the germline V gene, CDR1 is MDHEN while CDR2 is SYDVKM. The cysteine opens and the phenylalanine closes a CDR3 of 17 amino acids. Only the CDR3 DNA stays, 51 bases, in frame from base 1. Receptors were amplified or captured by PCR. DNA from cultured CD4+ T cells underwent TCR sequencing with the Oncomine TCR Beta short-read assay at the Johns Hopkins FTIC core. The QIAamp micro DNA kit was used to extract genomic DNA from the cultured CD4+ T cells. The Oncomine TCR Beta libraries from cultured CD4+ T cells were pooled using unique dual indexes and then sequenced on an Illumina iSeq 100. For the original study's pipeline: Non-productive sequences were filtered out, and CDR3s that did not start with C, did not end with F or W, or were shorter than 7 amino acids were discarded. The MANAFEST web application was used to identify antigen-specific clonotypes by comparing peptide-stimulated wells against reference wells and other culture wells. Positive clones required FDR below 0.05, an odds ratio above 5, and productive frequency above 0.1% in at least two of three replicate wells. Cross-reactive clonotypes were defined as significantly expanded in both SARS-CoV-2 spike wells and at least one common cold coronavirus spike condition. Using R version 3.6.1, CDR3 homology was evaluated through Levenshtein distances (stringdist) along with unrooted phylogenetic trees (ape). Using fastp trimming at Q25 and MiXCR clonotype assembly, TCRdb reanalyzed the public sequencing data and kept in-frame beta chains. Each CDR3 protein gets just one entry, which takes the most common genes and DNA from the rows behind it. These V and J calls originate from TCRdb's pipeline instead of the authors' own analysis. The sample table records about 18,000 distinct CDR3 sequences; 56% of these occur just once. 7.9% of the sample rests with the top ten.

The chain couples TRBV28 to TRBJ1-6; TRBD1 is perhaps the D gene, given 6 matching bases. The sequenced material came from CD4+ T cells from blood, cultured in vitro. The receptor comes from a human donor who had recovered from COVID-19. CDR3 loop: CASSFRDTFSYNSPLHF. Here is the DNA: TGTGCCAGCAGTTTCAGGGACACCTTCTCCTATAATTCACCCCTCCACTTT.